The sequence of this T cell receptor beta chain was determined in a study of PD-L1 blockade in urothelial cancer. Germline CDR1 reads MGHRA; CDR2 reads YSYEKL. The CDR3 contains 16 residues. The ends lost 2 bases at V and 5 bases at J; junction bases unmatched: 10. The time point here: pretreatment peripheral blood. Diagnoses among patients were locally advanced or metastatic urothelial carcinoma. In its sample, this clone was seen once. Measured with immunoSEQ multiplex PCR; TCRdb has only the in-frame clones, and not every one. The data hold roughly 50,000 clones, with approximately 90% observed a single time.

Sequences were derived from PBMCs, sampled around atezolizumab (anti-PD-L1) treatment. The sequence was obtained from a woman aged 55-75 years with urothelial cancer. This chain connects TRBV4-1 to TRBJ2-3, with 7 bases identical to TRBD2. The CDR3 DNA reads TGCGCCAGCAGCCAATCGGCTAGCGGAGCAATAGATACGCAGTATTTT. It specifies CASSQSASGAIDTQYF.